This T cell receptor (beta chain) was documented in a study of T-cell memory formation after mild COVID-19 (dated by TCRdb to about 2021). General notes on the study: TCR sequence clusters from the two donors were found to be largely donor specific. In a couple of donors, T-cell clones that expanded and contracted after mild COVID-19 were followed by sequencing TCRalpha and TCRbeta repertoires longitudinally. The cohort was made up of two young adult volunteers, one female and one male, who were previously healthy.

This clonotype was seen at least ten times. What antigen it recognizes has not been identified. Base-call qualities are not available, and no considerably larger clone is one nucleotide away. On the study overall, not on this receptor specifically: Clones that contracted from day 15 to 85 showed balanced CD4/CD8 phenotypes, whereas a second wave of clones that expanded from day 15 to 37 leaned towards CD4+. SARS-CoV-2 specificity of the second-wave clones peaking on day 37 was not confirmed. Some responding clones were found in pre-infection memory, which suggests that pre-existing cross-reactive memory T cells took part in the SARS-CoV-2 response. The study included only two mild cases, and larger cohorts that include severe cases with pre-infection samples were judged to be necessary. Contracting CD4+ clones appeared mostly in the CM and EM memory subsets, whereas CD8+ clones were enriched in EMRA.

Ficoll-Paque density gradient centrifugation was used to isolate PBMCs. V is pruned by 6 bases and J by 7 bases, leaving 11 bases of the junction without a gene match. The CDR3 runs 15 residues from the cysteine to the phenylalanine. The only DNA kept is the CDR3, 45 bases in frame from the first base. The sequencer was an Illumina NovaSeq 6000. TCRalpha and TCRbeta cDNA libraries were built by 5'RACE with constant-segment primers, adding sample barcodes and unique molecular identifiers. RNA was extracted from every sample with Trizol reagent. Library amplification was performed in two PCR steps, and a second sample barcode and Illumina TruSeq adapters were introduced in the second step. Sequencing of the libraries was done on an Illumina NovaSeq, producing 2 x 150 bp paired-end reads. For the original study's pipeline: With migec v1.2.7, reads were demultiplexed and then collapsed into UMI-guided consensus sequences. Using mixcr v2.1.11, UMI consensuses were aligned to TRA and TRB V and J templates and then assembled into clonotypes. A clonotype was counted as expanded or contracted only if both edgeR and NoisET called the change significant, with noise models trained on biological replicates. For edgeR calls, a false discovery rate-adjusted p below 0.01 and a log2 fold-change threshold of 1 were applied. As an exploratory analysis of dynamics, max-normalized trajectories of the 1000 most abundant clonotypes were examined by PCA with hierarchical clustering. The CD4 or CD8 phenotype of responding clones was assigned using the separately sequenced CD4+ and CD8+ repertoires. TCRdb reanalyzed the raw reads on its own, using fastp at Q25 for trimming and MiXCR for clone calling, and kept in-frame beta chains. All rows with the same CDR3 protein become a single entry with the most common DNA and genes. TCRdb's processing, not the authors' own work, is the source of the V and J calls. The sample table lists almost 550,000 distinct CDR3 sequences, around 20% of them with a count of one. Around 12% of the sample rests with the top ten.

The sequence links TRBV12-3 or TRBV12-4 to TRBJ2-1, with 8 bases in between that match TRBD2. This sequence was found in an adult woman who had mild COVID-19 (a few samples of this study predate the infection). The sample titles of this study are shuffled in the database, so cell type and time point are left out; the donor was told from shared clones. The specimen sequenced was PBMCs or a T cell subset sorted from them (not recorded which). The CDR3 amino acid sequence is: CASRPYGGAGNEQFF. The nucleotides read TGTGCCAGCAGGCCTTACGGGGGGGCAGGGAATGAGCAGTTCTTC.